The source of this TCR beta chain is a study of beta chain features in type 1 diabetes. For this clone: Its specificity is unknown.

Study findings and constraints: People with Type 1 diabetes carried modestly yet significantly shorter TCRB CDR3s in all four CD4+ subsets.

The isolated RNA, all of it, was reverse transcribed, so expressed TCRB transcripts were what got sequenced. Clones were read by immunoSEQ multiplex PCR, and TCRdb kept only the in-frame ones, dropping some. The table shows about 360,000 clones, with around 12% occurring only once. This CDR3 is built from 14 residues. The V gene's germline CDR1 is SGHTA and CDR2 FQGNSA. V was pared by 5 bases and J by 8 bases, with 15 bases between. Naive, central memory, regulatory and stem cell-like memory cells within the CD4+ compartment were sorted using CD45RO/CCR7/CD25/CD127/CD95/CD27. The origin of this receptor is a woman between 18 and 30 years old with type 1 diabetes. V is TRBV7-2 and J is TRBJ2-2, with D possibly TRBD1 on 5 matching bases. Sequencing input: naive CD4+ T cells from blood. CDR3 sequence reads: CASSLQHRSGELFF. CDR3 nucleotide sequence: TGTGCCAGCAGCCTCCAACACAGGTCGGGGGAGCTGTTTTTT. Together with reference TRBV7-2 and TRBJ2-2, the CDR3 gives the full variable domain: GAGVSQSPSNKVTEKGKDVELRCDPISGHTALYWYRQSLGQGLEFLIYFQGNSAPDKSGLPSDRFSAERTGGSVSTLTIQRTQQEDSAVYLCASSLQHRSGELFFGEGSRLTVL.